This T cell receptor (beta chain) was identified during a study of human T cells and chemical hapten exposure. Overall study context: Read at 6 days, the patch tests placed 0.01% DPC on the upper back.

Described time point: pre-sensitization, week 0. As for treatment: therapeutic diphenylcyclopropenone sensitization with weekly scalp DPC. Germline lookup yields CDR1 SQVTM and CDR2 ANQGSEA. There are 16 residues in the CDR3. The V segment lost 4 bases and the J segment 4 bases; nucleotides outside the gene matches: 12. A few counts support this clonotype. TCRdb analysed the RACE reads with MiXCR anew, one entry per CDR3 protein. The sample contains 180,000 or so distinct CDR3 sequences, roughly 30% of which appear only once. The chain carries TRBV29-1 and TRBJ2-5, with TRBD2 matching over 10 bases. The origin of this receptor is a woman under 40 with alopecia areata. Some clones in this sample may be carry-over from other donors' samples. The sequences come from whole blood, collected in connection with sensitization to the hapten diphenylcyclopropenone (DPC). The CDR3 region is CSVAVIAGGHGETQYF. The DNA for the CDR3 is TGCAGCGTTGCGGTAATAGCGGGGGGACACGGAGAGACCCAGTACTTC.